This TCR beta chain was captured by sequencing in a study of response to subunit inactivated influenza vaccine. The V gene end was trimmed by 2 bases and the J gene end by 7 bases; junction bases not matched to a gene: 4. The germline gives CDR1 LGHDT, CDR2 YNNKEL (reference sequence). The CDR3 loop spans 13 amino acids. TCRdb passed the RT-PCR reads through MiXCR, listing each CDR3 protein once. The repertoire includes about 540,000 distinct CDR3 sequences, roughly 25% of them detected once, and 2.5% to 3% sits in the top ten. The same sample was also used in a study of T cells expressing NK-cell markers. That report notes: Making the TCR beta cDNA relied on 5'RACE template switching with UMIs.

The sample consisted of CD4+ T cells sorted from PBMCs, taken roughly 12 days after vaccination. The TCR comes from a man aged 50 to 59 who received an inactivated influenza vaccine. This sequence joins TRBV3-1 and TRBJ2-5, with 7 bases fitting TRBD1. CDR3 nucleotide sequence: TGTGCCAGCAGCCAAACAGGGGATGGGACCCAGTACTTC. Translating gives CASSQTGDGTQYF.